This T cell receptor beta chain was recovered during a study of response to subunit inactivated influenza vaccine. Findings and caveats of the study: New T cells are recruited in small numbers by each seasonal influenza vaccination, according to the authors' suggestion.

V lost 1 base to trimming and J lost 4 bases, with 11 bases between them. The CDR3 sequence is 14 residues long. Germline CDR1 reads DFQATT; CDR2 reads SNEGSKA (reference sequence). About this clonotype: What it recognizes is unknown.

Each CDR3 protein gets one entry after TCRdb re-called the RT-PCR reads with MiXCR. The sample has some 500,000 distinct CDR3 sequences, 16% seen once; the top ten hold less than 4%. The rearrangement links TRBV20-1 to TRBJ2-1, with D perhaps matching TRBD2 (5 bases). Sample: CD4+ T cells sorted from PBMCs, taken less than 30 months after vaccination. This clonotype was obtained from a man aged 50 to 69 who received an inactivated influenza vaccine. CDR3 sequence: CSARALARYNEQFF. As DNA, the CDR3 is TGCAGTGCTAGAGCGCTAGCTCGGTACAATGAGCAGTTCTTC.